The rows below give T cell receptor beta chains drawn from one sample of a study of blood T cell repertoires in COVID-19. Data came from immunoSEQ multiplex PCR; TCRdb stores just in-frame clones and leaves some out. The sample carries approximately 130,000 clones, approximately 71% recorded once. Input material: peripheral blood. The receptor set was obtained from a woman in her seventies with acute or convalescent COVID-19. The CDR3 runs from the conserved cysteine through the conserved F or W. A D gene is named only where the DNA matches it firmly. Where a row states a size, it is once, few, many or the class of an expanded clone; other rows omit it.

d_call j_call v_call clone_size cdr3_nt cdr3_aa
TRBD1 TRBJ1-5 TRBV3-1/TRBV3-2 NA TGTGCCAGCCAAGCAGGGGGCGGCAATCAGCCCCAGCATTTT CASQAGGGNQPQHF
NA TRBJ1-5 TRBV7-2 once TGTGCCAGCAGCTTAGTGGGTCCGGGACTCCTTCGCAATCAGCCCCAGCATTTT CASSLVGPGLLRNQPQHF
TRBD2 TRBJ2-1 TRBV3-1/TRBV3-2 NA TGTGCCAGCAGCCTTCGGACTAGCGGGGATTACAATGAGCAGTTCTTC CASSLRTSGDYNEQFF
TRBD2 TRBJ2-7 TRBV12-3/TRBV12-4 NA TGTGCCAGCATGATAGCGGGGGCCTACGAGCAGTACTTC CASMIAGAYEQYF
TRBD2 TRBJ2-2 TRBV10-1 NA TGCGCCAGCAGTGATGACGGGACTAGCGAACCGAACACCGGGGAGCTGTTTTTT CASSDDGTSEPNTGELFF
NA TRBJ1-4 TRBV7-9 few TGTGCCAGCAGCTCTCAGGGTGGGGTCGAAAAACTGTTTTTT CASSSQGGVEKLFF
TRBD2 TRBJ2-7 TRBV2 NA TGTGCCAGCAGTGATGGGGCTAGCGGGGGTTACGAGCAGTACTTC CASSDGASGGYEQYF
TRBD2 TRBJ2-5 TRBV23-1 NA TGCGCCAGCAGTCAACCTTTCCTAGCGGGAAATTCTAAAGAGACCCAGTACTTC CASSQPFLAGNSKETQYF
NA TRBJ2-3 TRBV24-1 NA TGTGCCACCAGTGATTTCGGGGGGCAAGACACAGATACGCAGTATTTT CATSDFGGQDTDTQYF
TRBD2 TRBJ2-1 TRBV30 NA TGTGCCTGGAAGGGGGCGGGAGGGCCGCATGAGCAGTTCTTC CAWKGAGGPHEQFF
TRBD1 TRBJ2-1 TRBV19 few TGTGCCAGTAGTATAGAAGTCCCAGGGGGCTATGAGCAGTTCTTC CASSIEVPGGYEQFF
NA TRBJ1-1 TRBV19 NA TGTGCCAGTAGTTCCCGGGGAGCCCTCACTGAAGCTTTCTTT CASSSRGALTEAFF
NA TRBJ1-2 TRBV7-9 NA TGTGCCACACCCGGGGGGCTCGGAGGAGCTAATGGCTACACCTTC CATPGGLGGANGYTF
NA TRBJ1-4 TRBV7-2 NA TGTGCCAGCAGCCTCTGGGCCGCAACTAATGAAAAACTGTTTTTT CASSLWAATNEKLFF
TRBD2 TRBJ2-5 TRBV5-4 NA TGTGCCAGCAGCTCGCGACTAGCGGGGGGTCGGGAGACCCAGTACTTC CASSSRLAGGRETQYF
NA TRBJ1-5 TRBV9 NA TGTGCCAGCAGCTCCACAGGGAACAATCAGCCCCAGCATTTT CASSSTGNNQPQHF
NA TRBJ1-5 TRBV28 once TGTGCCAGCAGTTTAACAGCCTCCCATAGCAATCAGCCCCAGCATTTT CASSLTASHSNQPQHF
NA TRBJ1-2 TRBV5-5 few TGTGCCAGCAGCCTTGAGGCCGGGGGCTACACCTTC CASSLEAGGYTF
NA TRBJ1-2 TRBV12-3/TRBV12-4 NA TGTGCCAGCAGTTTATCCCAATATGGCTACACCTTC CASSLSQYGYTF
TRBD1 TRBJ2-7 TRBV10-3 NA TGTGCCATCAGAGCCTCGGACAGGGGGCCCGAGCAGTACTTC CAIRASDRGPEQYF
NA TRBJ2-5 TRBV24-1 NA TGTGCCACCAGTGATCCGGGCCCGGGGCAAGAGACCCAGTACTTC CATSDPGPGQETQYF
NA TRBJ1-3 TRBV9 NA TGTGCCAGCAGCGTAGCTACCGACTTCTCTGGAAACACCATATATTTT CASSVATDFSGNTIYF
NA TRBJ1-1 TRBV12-3/TRBV12-4 NA TGTGCCAGCAGCCCTACAGGGAACACTGAAGCTTTCTTT CASSPTGNTEAFF
NA TRBJ1-5 TRBV19 NA TGTGCCAGTAGCGGGGGGCGGGACAATCAGCCCCAGCATTTT CASSGGRDNQPQHF
NA TRBJ1-1 TRBV10-3 NA TGTGCCATCAGTGAACCTGCTAATCCGAACACTGAAGCTTTCTTT CAISEPANPNTEAFF
NA TRBJ1-3 TRBV9 NA TGTGCCAGCAGCGCCGGAGGTTCCTTCGGGGGCACCATATATTTT CASSAGGSFGGTIYF
TRBD1 TRBJ2-2 TRBV28 NA TGTGCCAGCAGCCCCTCCGACAGGGGATCAGGGGAGCTGTTTTTT CASSPSDRGSGELFF